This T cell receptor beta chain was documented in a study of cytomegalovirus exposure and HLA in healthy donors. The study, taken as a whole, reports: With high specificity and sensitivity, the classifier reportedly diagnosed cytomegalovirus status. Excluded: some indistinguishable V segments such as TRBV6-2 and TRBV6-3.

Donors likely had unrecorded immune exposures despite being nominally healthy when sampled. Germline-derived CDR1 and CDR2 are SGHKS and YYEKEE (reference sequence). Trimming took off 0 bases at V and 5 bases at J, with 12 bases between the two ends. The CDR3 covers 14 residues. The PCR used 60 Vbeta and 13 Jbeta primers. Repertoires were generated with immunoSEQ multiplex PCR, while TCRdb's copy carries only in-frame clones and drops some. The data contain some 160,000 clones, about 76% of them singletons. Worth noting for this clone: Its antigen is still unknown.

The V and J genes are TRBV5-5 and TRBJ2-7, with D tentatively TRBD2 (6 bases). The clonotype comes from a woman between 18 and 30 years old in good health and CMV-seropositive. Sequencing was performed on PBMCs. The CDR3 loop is CASSLVGGFDEQYF. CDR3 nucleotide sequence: TGTGCCAGCAGCTTGGTCGGGGGTTTCGACGAGCAGTACTTC.